This T cell receptor (beta chain) comes out of a study of T cells after yellow fever vaccination. At the level of the study: Fractions of low cell number were prepared using SMART-Seq v4 Ultra Low Input. Study findings and constraints: Booster sampling recovered most clones from primary vaccination (96% CD4, 80% to 90% CD8).

As concerns this clonotype: Its antigen is as yet unknown.

MiXCR, applied by TCRdb to the 5' RACE reads, yields one record per CDR3 protein. Of over 250,000 distinct CDR3 sequences listed, roughly 4.3% are singletons. The CDR3 runs to 15 residues. In germline, CDR1 is KGHSH, CDR2 LQKENI. V was shortened by 2 bases and J by 2 bases, with 13 bases between the two germline ends. The J gene is TRBJ2-7, the V gene TRBV18; D might be TRBD2 (6 bases). The origin of this receptor is a young man who received the YFV17D yellow fever vaccine. The source was PBMCs, collected 5 days after the yellow fever booster vaccination. The CDR3 reads CASSPSEGSTYEQYF. CDR3 bases: TGTGCCAGCTCACCATCGGAGGGCTCCACCTACGAGCAGTACTTC.